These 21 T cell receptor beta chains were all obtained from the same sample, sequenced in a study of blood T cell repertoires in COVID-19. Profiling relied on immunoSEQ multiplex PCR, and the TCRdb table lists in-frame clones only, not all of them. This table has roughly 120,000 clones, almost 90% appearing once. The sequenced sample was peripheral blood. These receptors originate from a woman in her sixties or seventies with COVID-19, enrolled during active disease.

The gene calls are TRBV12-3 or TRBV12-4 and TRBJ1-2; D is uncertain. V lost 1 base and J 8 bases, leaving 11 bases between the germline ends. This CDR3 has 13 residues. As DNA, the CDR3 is TGTGCCAGCAGTTTAGGGCCGCGAGCGGGCTACACCTTC. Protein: CASSLGPRAGYTF.

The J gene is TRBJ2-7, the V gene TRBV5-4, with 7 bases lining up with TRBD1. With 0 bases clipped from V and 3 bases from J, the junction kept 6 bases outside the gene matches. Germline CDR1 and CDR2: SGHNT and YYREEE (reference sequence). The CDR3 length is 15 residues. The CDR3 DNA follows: TGTGCCAGCAGCTTGGAGGCAGGGGGTGACTACGAGCAGTACTTC. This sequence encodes CASSLEAGGDYEQYF.

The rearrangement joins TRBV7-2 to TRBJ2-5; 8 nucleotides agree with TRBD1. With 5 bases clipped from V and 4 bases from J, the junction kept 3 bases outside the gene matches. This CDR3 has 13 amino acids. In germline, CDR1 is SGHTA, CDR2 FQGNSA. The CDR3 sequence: CASSPGGRETQYF. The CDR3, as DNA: TGTGCCAGCAGCCCAGGGGGCCGAGAGACCCAGTACTTC.

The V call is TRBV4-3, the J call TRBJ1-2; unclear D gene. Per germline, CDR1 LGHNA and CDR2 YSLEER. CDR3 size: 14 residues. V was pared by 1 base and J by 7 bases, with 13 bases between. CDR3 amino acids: CASSQGARPGGYTF. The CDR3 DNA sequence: TGCGCCAGCAGCCAAGGTGCTCGACCGGGTGGCTACACCTTC.

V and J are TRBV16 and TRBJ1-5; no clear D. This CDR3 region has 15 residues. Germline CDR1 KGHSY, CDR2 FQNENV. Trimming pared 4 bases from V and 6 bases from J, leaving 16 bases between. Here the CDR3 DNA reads TGTGCCAGCAGCCGTAACGGCTGGGAGGGTCAGCCCCAGCATTTT. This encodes CASSRNGWEGQPQHF.

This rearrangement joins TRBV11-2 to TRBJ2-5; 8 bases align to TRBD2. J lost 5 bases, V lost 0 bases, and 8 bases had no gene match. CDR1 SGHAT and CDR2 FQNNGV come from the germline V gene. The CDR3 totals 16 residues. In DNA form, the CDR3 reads TGTGCCAGCAGCTTAGACCCCCGGGGGGGCCGGGAGACCCAGTACTTC. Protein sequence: CASSLDPRGGRETQYF.

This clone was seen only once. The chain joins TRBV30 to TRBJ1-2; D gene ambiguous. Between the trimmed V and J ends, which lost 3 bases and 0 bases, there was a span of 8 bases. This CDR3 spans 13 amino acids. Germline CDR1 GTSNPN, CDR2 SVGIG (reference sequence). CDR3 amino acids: CAWSISPNYGYTF. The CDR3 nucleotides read TGTGCCTGGAGCATTAGCCCTAACTATGGCTACACCTTC. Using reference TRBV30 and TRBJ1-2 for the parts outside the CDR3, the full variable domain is SQTIHQWPATLVQPVGSPLSLECTVEGTSNPNLYWYRQAAGRGLQLLFYSVGIGQISSEVPQNLSASRPQDRQFILSSKKLLLSDSGFYLCAWSISPNYGYTFGSGTRLTVV.

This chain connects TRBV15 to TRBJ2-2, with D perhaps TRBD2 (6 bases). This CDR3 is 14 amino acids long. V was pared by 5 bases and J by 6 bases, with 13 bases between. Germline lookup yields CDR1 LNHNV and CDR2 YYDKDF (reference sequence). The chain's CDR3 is CATSPTRLAGELFF. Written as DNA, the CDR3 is TGTGCCACCAGCCCGACTAGGTTGGCCGGGGAGCTGTTTTTT.

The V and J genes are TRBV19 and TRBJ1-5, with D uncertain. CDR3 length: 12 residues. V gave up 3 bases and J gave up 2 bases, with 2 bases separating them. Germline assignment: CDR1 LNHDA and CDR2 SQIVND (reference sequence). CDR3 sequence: CASSIGNQPQHF. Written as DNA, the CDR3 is TGTGCCAGTAGTATCGGCAATCAGCCCCAGCATTTT.

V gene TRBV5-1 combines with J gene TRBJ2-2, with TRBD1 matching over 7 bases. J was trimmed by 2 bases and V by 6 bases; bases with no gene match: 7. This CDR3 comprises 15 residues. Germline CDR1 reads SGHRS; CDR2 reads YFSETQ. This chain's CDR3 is CASKRRQGNTGELFF. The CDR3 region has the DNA TGCGCCAGCAAGCGGCGACAGGGTAACACCGGGGAGCTGTTTTTT.

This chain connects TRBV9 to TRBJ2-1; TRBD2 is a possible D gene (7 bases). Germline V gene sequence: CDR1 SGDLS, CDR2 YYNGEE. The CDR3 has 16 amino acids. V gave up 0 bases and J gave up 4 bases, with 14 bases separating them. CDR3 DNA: TGTGCCAGCAGCGTAGGAGGGGGGGCCGGTTACAATGAGCAGTTCTTC. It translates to CASSVGGGAGYNEQFF.

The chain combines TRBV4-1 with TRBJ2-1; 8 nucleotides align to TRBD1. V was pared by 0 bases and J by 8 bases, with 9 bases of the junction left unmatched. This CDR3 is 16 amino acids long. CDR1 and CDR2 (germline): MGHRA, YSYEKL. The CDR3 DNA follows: TGCGCCAGCAGCCAAGATCGGCGGCAGGGGGCGGATGAGCAGTTCTTC. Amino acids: CASSQDRRQGADEQFF.

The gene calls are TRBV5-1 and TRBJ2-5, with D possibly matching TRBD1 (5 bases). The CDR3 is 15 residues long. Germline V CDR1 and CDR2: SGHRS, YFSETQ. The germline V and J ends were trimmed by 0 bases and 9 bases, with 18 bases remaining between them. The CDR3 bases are TGCGCCAGCAGCTTGGAACAGGCCCGGGCCGAGCCCCAGTACTTC. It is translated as CASSLEQARAEPQYF.

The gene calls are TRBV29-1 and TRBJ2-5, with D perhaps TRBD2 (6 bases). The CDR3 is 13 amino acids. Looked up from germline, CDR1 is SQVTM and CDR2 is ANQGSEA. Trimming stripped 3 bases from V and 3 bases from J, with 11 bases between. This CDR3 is CSVDKGGEETQYF. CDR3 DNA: TGCAGCGTTGATAAAGGCGGGGAAGAGACCCAGTACTTC.

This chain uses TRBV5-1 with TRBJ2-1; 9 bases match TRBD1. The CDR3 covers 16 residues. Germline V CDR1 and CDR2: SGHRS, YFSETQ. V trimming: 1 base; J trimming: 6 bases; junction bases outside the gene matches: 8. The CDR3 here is CASSLSGTGRGNEQFF. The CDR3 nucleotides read TGCGCCAGCAGCTTGAGCGGGACAGGGAGAGGCAATGAGCAGTTCTTC. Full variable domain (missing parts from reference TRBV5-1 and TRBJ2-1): KAGVTQTPRYLIKTRGQQVTLSCSPISGHRSVSWYQQTPGQGLQFLFEYFSETQRNKGNFPGRFSGRQFSNSRSEMNVSTLELGDSALYLCASSLSGTGRGNEQFFGPGTRLTVL.

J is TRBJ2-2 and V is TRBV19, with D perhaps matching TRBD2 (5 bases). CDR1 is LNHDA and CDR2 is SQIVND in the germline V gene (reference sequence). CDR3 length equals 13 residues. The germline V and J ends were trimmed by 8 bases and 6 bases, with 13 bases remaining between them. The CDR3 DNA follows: TGTGCCAGTGCTGAGGGCTTCCCCGGGGAGCTGTTTTTT. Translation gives CASAEGFPGELFF.

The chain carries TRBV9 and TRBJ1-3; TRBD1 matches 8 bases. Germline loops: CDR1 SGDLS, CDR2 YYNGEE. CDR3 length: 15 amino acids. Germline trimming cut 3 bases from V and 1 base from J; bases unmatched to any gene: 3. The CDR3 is CASSARQGSGNTIYF. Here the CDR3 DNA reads TGTGCCAGCAGCGCCCGACAGGGGTCTGGAAACACCATATATTTT.

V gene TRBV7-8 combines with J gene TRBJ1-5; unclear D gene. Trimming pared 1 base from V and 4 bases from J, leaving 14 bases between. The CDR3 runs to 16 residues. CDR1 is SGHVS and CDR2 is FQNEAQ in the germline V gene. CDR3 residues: CASSLGGPGGNQPQHF. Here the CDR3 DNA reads TGTGCCAGCAGCTTAGGAGGCCCCGGAGGGAATCAGCCCCAGCATTTT.

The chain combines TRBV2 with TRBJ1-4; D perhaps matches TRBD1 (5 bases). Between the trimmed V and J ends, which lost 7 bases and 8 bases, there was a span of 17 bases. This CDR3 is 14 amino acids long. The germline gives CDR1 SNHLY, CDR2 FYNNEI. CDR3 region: CASTLGRGAEKLFF. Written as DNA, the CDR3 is TGTGCCAGCACCCTGGGGAGGGGCGCAGAAAAACTGTTTTTT.

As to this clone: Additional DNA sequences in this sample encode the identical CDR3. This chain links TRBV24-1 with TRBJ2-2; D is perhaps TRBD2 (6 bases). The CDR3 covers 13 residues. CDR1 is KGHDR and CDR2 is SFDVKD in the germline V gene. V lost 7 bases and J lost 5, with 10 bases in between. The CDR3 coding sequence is TGTGCCACCAGCCCTGGGGGGACCGGGGAGCTGTTTTTT. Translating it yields CATSPGGTGELFF.

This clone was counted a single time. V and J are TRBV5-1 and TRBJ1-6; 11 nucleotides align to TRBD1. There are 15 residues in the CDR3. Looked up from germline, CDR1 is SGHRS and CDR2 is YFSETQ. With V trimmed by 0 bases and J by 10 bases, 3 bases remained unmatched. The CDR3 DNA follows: TGCGCCAGCAGCTTGGCGGGACAGGGGGAATCACCCCTCCACTTT. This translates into CASSLAGQGESPLHF.